A single sample is the source of the 21 T cell receptor beta chains below, sequenced in a study of identical twins. TCRdb re-analysed the 5' RACE reads in MiXCR, keeping a single row per CDR3 protein. Of some 200,000 distinct CDR3 sequences in the sample, roughly 7.5% were seen once. This same sample was also taken into another study, of yellow fever vaccine responses in identical twins.

What was sequenced was memory (CD45RO+) T cells sorted from blood. These receptors all come from a woman aged 18-29 years in good health.

In its sample, this clonotype was seen many times. The V and J genes are TRBV4-2 and TRBJ2-7; 8 bases are shared with TRBD1. CDR1 is LGHNA, CDR2 YNFKEQ, per germline. V gave up 2 bases and J gave up 1 base; unmatched junction bases: 4. The CDR3 consists of 15 residues. The chain's CDR3 is CASSQQGAESYEQYF. CDR3 sequence (DNA): TGTGCCAGCAGCCAACAGGGGGCCGAGTCCTACGAGCAGTACTTC.

This clonotype occurred many times. The chain employs TRBV4-2 and TRBJ2-3; 7 bases agree with TRBD1. Germline V lookup: CDR1 LGHNA, CDR2 YNFKEQ. Losses at the gene ends were 1 base for V and 5 bases for J; bases not matched to a gene: 3. The CDR3 is 14 residues long. The CDR3 loop is CASSQGDREDTQYF. CDR3 in DNA: TGTGCCAGCAGCCAAGGCGACAGGGAAGATACGCAGTATTTT.

The chain uses TRBV5-1 and TRBJ1-2; D ambiguous. V was trimmed by 0 bases and J by 2 bases, leaving 8 bases between them. CDR1 is SGHRS, CDR2 YFSETQ, per germline. This CDR3 spans 14 amino acids. The CDR3 spells CASSLDGGNYGYTF. The CDR3 bases are TGCGCCAGCAGCTTGGATGGCGGGAACTATGGCTACACCTTC.

With regard to this clonotype: This clone may be a read error of a much larger clone one base away. The V call is TRBV6-5, the J call TRBJ2-1; D uncertain. The V and J ends lost 1 base and 7 bases respectively, with 14 bases between them. CDR1 is MNHEY, CDR2 SVGAGI, per germline. The CDR3 loop spans 15 amino acids. CDR3 amino acids: CASSYWAGGANEQFF. In DNA form, the CDR3 reads TGTGCCAGCAGTTACTGGGCTGGCGGAGCTAATGAGCAGTTCTTC.

This clonotype showed up many times. V gene TRBV7-8 combines with J gene TRBJ1-1; 8 bases are shared with TRBD1. The junction had 11 bases not matched to a gene; V was cut back by 5 bases and J by 6 bases. The germline V gene encodes CDR1 SGHVS and CDR2 FQNEAQ. The CDR3 sequence is 15 residues long. The CDR3 reads CASSIPQGAVAEAFF. The CDR3 DNA reads as TGTGCCAGCAGCATTCCTCAGGGGGCGGTGGCTGAAGCTTTCTTT.

Note on this clonotype: One junction end does not reproduce the germline sequence, and a read error may be involved. The gene calls are TRBV7-7 and TRBJ2-1, with a tentative D call TRBD2 (5 bases). The CDR3 has 17 residues. Germline V gene lookup returns CDR1 SSHAT and CDR2 FNYEAQ (reference sequence). The CDR3, as DNA: TGTGCTAGCAGCTTTATGGATTGGAGGCCCACGCTCAATGAGCAGTTCTTC. Amino acids: CASSFMDWRPTLNEQFF.

This clonotype was seen a handful of times. This chain joins TRBV18 and TRBJ2-1, with 7 bases fitting TRBD2. Germline V CDR1 and CDR2: KGHSH, LQKENI. The CDR3 covers 13 residues. The J segment lost 5 bases and the V segment lost 2 bases, leaving 0 bases of the junction unmatched. CDR3 in amino acids: CASSPGRDNEQFF. In DNA, the CDR3 is TGTGCCAGCTCACCAGGGAGGGACAATGAGCAGTTCTTC.

This clonotype has a handful of counts. This chain connects TRBV7-2 to TRBJ2-1; no clear D gene. The germline CDR1 and CDR2 sequences are SGHTA and FQGNSA. Trimming stripped 1 base from V and 8 bases from J, with 12 bases between. The CDR3 length is 14 residues. In DNA, the CDR3 is TGTGCCAGCAGCTTAGACGGTCCCCTGGATGAGCAGTTCTTC. Translated, it gives CASSLDGPLDEQFF.

This clonotype turned up a few times. V gene TRBV28 combines with J gene TRBJ2-5; D is perhaps TRBD1 or TRBD2 (7 bases each). The CDR3 is 16 residues long. Per the germline V gene, CDR1 is MDHEN and CDR2 is SYDVKM. The V gene lost 7 bases and the J gene lost 1 base, with 19 bases spanning the gap. Written as DNA, the CDR3 is TGTGCCAGCACCTTGGGAGGGGGCCTTTCCCAAGAGACCCAGTACTTC. Protein sequence: CASTLGGGLSQETQYF.

The sample holds many counts of this clonotype. V usage is TRBV29-1 and J usage is TRBJ1-5; D is ambiguous. The germline gives CDR1 SQVTM, CDR2 ANQGSEA. CDR3 length: 12 residues. V lost 4 bases and J lost 1, with 5 bases in between. DNA for the CDR3: TGCAGCGTTGGGCACAGCAATCAGCCCCAGCATTTT. This gives the protein CSVGHSNQPQHF.

This clonotype has at least ten counts. This chain uses TRBV12-3 or TRBV12-4 with TRBJ1-2; D may be TRBD1 (6 bases). Trimming removed 6 bases at V and 3 bases at J, with 23 bases between. There are 17 residues in the CDR3. CDR3 bases: TGTGCCAGCAGCCATAAAATAGCGGACAGCTCTTACTATGGCTACACCTTC. Its protein product is CASSHKIADSSYYGYTF.

This clonotype was counted only a few times. The chain links TRBV11-2 to TRBJ2-6; maybe TRBD2 (5 bases). Per the germline V gene, CDR1 is SGHAT and CDR2 is FQNNGV. V was pared by 4 bases and J by 4 bases, with 14 bases between. This CDR3 has 16 residues. In DNA form, the CDR3 reads TGTGCCAGCAGCTACCCACCGGGGTTAGGGGCCAACGTCCTGACTTTC. Residues: CASSYPPGLGANVLTF.

This clonotype was seen more than once but under ten times. The chain carries TRBV20-1 and TRBJ2-7; no firm D call. CDR1 is DFQATT, CDR2 SNEGSKA, per germline (reference sequence). The V end lost 8 bases, the J end lost 7 bases, and 12 bases lay between the germline ends. The CDR3 extends over 10 amino acids. In DNA form, the CDR3 reads TGCAGTTCGAGCCACATAGAGCAGTACTTC. It is translated as CSSSHIEQYF.

This clonotype was observed at least ten times. The rearrangement links TRBV12-3 or TRBV12-4 to TRBJ1-1; 9 bases line up with TRBD1. V shed 6 bases and J 1 base; nucleotides not matched to a gene: 9. This CDR3 has 16 amino acids. CDR3 sequence: CASSAPGQGWNTEAFF. Here the CDR3 DNA reads TGTGCCAGCAGCGCACCGGGACAGGGATGGAACACTGAAGCTTTCTTT.

This clonotype was picked up many times. The chain employs TRBV12-3 or TRBV12-4 and TRBJ2-5; TRBD1 aligns across 8 bases. J lost 3 bases, V lost 6 bases, and 9 bases had no gene match. The CDR3 is made up of 15 amino acids. The CDR3 reads CASSYGQGGKETQYF. CDR3 nucleotide sequence: TGTGCCAGCAGCTACGGACAGGGCGGGAAAGAGACCCAGTACTTC.

This clonotype was picked up a small number of times. The chain uses TRBV9 and TRBJ2-4; the D gene is possibly TRBD2 (6 bases). Germline CDR1 reads SGDLS; CDR2 reads YYNGEE. The CDR3 totals 14 residues. V dropped 0 bases and J dropped 10 bases, with 14 bases sitting between them. This CDR3 is CASSVVGTGGIQYF. The CDR3 nucleotides read TGTGCCAGCAGCGTAGTGGGCACCGGAGGGATTCAGTACTTC.

V usage is TRBV4-2 and J usage is TRBJ1-1; the D is unclear. CDR1 is LGHNA, CDR2 YNFKEQ, per germline. The CDR3 length is 15 residues. The V and J ends lost 0 bases and 4 bases respectively, with 12 bases between them. The CDR3 DNA follows: TGTGCCAGCAGCCAAGATCTAGGCCTTTTCACTGAAGCTTTCTTT. Residues: CASSQDLGLFTEAFF.

V usage is TRBV10-3 and J usage is TRBJ2-1, with no clear D. The CDR3 contains 12 residues. Trimming removed 6 bases at V and 8 bases at J, with 11 bases between. Germline-derived CDR1 and CDR2 are ENHRY and SYGVKD. Here the CDR3 DNA reads TGTGCCATCAGGAGCTCGGGCCATGAGCAGTTCTTC. Residues: CAIRSSGHEQFF.

This clonotype showed up just a few times. This chain connects TRBV27 to TRBJ2-2, with TRBD2 matching 10 bases. V shed 5 bases, J shed 5 bases, and the junction held 8 bases outside the gene matches. CDR1 and CDR2 (germline): MNHEY, SMNVEV (reference sequence). CDR3 length equals 16 residues. The CDR3 DNA is TGTGCCAGCAGTGACCTCGAGACTAGCGGGACCGGGGAGCTGTTTTTT. It translates to CASSDLETSGTGELFF.

In its sample, this clonotype was seen many times. The chain links TRBV3-1 to TRBJ1-1; tentative D call: TRBD1 (5 bases). Trimming stripped 1 base from V and 6 bases from J, with 15 bases between. CDR3 size: 15 residues. Germline CDR1 and CDR2: LGHDT and YNNKEL (reference sequence). CDR3 bases: TGTGCCAGCAGCCAAGGGGGGGTCGTTGGCGCTGAAGCTTTCTTT. Translating it yields CASSQGGVVGAEAFF.

This clonotype rates as medium-sized. The CDR3 loop is CSVALNEQFF. The DNA for the CDR3 is TGCAGCGTTGCCCTTAATGAGCAGTTCTTC. The genes are TRBV29-1 and TRBJ2-1; D remains ambiguous. Germline V lookup: CDR1 SQVTM, CDR2 ANQGSEA. The CDR3 covers 10 residues. V shed 4 bases and J shed 7 bases, with 5 bases lying between them.